The 12 T cell receptor beta chains in this list originate from one sample, sequenced in a study of T-cell memory formation after mild COVID-19. MiXCR, applied by TCRdb to the 5' RACE reads, yields one record per CDR3 protein. Found here are under 400,000 distinct CDR3 sequences, roughly 21% of them singletons; the top ten hold around an eighth. The sample comprised PBMCs or a T cell subset sorted from them (not recorded which). The receptors here all came from an adult woman who had mild COVID-19 (a few samples of this study predate the infection). Cell type and time point are not known.

This clonotype was picked up many times. The rearrangement links TRBV7-9 to TRBJ2-7; TRBD2 might be the D (7 bases). Germline CDR1 and CDR2: SEHNR and FQNEAQ (reference sequence). This CDR3 has 14 residues. Trimming took off 2 bases at V and 5 bases at J, with 13 bases between the two ends. The DNA for the CDR3 is TGTGCCAGCAGCTTACGGGGGGCGTACCACGAGCAGTACTTC. Its translation is CASSLRGAYHEQYF.

The chain is built from TRBV7-6 and TRBJ1-2, with D unclear. CDR1 is SGHVS and CDR2 is FNYEAQ in the germline V gene. The CDR3 has 16 amino acids. Trimming took off 2 bases at V and 7 bases at J, with 20 bases between the two ends. CDR3 DNA sequence: TGTGCCAGCAGCTTAAGTCGAGGACCCCGATCGGGTGGCTACACCTTC. Translated: CASSLSRGPRSGGYTF.

This clonotype was recorded many times. The genes are TRBV5-6 and TRBJ2-5; a possible D gene is TRBD2 (5 bases). This CDR3 is 12 amino acids long. Germline CDR1 reads SGHDT; CDR2 reads YYEEEE. V was shortened by 4 bases and J by 5 bases, with 9 bases between the two germline ends. The CDR3 spells CASSEGEETQYF. The CDR3 nucleotides are TGTGCCAGCAGCGAGGGAGAGGAGACCCAGTACTTC.

The chain carries TRBV7-9 and TRBJ1-2; 7 bases line up with TRBD1. Losses at the gene ends were 5 bases for V and 4 bases for J; bases not matched to a gene: 7. Germline lookup yields CDR1 SEHNR and CDR2 FQNEAQ (reference sequence). The CDR3 totals 14 residues. The CDR3: CASSPQGVIYGYTF. The DNA of the CDR3 is TGTGCCAGCAGCCCTCAGGGGGTTATCTATGGCTACACCTTC.

In this sample, this clonotype turned up a few times. The rearrangement links TRBV7-2 to TRBJ2-5; possibly TRBD2 for D (6 bases). The CDR3 covers 17 residues. V dropped 0 bases and J dropped 2 bases, with 16 bases sitting between them. CDR1 is SGHTA and CDR2 is FQGNSA in the germline V gene. The CDR3 loop is CASSLAPPGGLQETQYF. The CDR3 DNA sequence: TGTGCCAGCAGCTTAGCCCCCCCCGGGGGTCTACAAGAGACCCAGTACTTC.

The V gene is TRBV25-1, the J gene TRBJ1-4; weak D call: TRBD1 (5 bases). The CDR3 is 13 amino acids. The V end was cut by 4 bases, the J end by 4 bases, with 7 bases between. Germline CDR1 is MGHDK and CDR2 is SYGVNS. The CDR3 DNA reads as TGTGCCAGCAGTGGACAGTTTAATGAAAAACTGTTTTTT. Translated: CASSGQFNEKLFF.

The chain couples TRBV5-1 to TRBJ2-1; D is unresolved. V lost 0 bases, J lost 0 bases, and 7 bases lay in between. The CDR3 covers 15 residues. CDR1 and CDR2 from the germline V gene are SGHRS and YFSETQ. The CDR3 bases are TGCGCCAGCAGCTTGGCTAGTTCCTCCTACAATGAGCAGTTCTTC. This gives the protein CASSLASSSYNEQFF.

This clonotype was seen many times. Its ends do not fully match the called genes, so a read error is possible. The CDR3 loop is CASSLQGTGELFF. The CDR3 DNA reads as TGTGCCAGCAGCCTACAGGGTACCGGGGAGCTGTTTTTT. The rearrangement uses TRBV5-1 and TRBJ2-2; D is perhaps TRBD1 (6 bases). Germline CDR1 SGHRS, CDR2 YFSETQ. The CDR3 totals 13 residues.

This chain joins TRBV18 and TRBJ2-3; D is undetermined. This CDR3 contains 13 residues. Between the trimmed V and J ends, which lost 4 bases and 3 bases, there was a span of 8 bases. Germline V gives CDR1 KGHSH, CDR2 LQKENI. The CDR3 region is CASSLTQTDTQYF. DNA of the CDR3: TGTGCCAGCTCACTCACACAAACAGATACGCAGTATTTT.

The J gene is TRBJ1-1, the V gene TRBV12-3 or TRBV12-4; D perhaps matches TRBD1 (5 bases). Between the trimmed V and J ends, which lost 5 bases and 9 bases, there was a span of 10 bases. This CDR3 contains 11 residues. The CDR3 DNA is TGTGCCAGCAGTACCCAGGGTAAAGCTTTCTTT. Its protein product is CASSTQGKAFF.

The V and J genes are TRBV4-1 and TRBJ2-3, with 11 bases fitting TRBD2. The germline CDR1 and CDR2 sequences are MGHRA and YSYEKL. J was trimmed by 2 bases and V by 8 bases; bases with no gene match: 9. The CDR3 runs to 16 residues. In DNA form, the CDR3 reads TGCGCCAGCCGGAATCTAGCGGGGGGACCCACAGATACGCAGTATTTT. This encodes CASRNLAGGPTDTQYF.

This clonotype has a handful of counts. This chain links TRBV7-2 with TRBJ1-1; TRBD1 matches 9 bases. J lost 1 base, V lost 5 bases, and 14 bases had no gene match. From germline, CDR1 is SGHTA and CDR2 FQGNSA. This CDR3 region has 18 residues. The DNA of the CDR3 is TGTGCCAGCAGCCCCGCTGGGGGGACAGGGTTTGGGAACACTGAAGCTTTCTTT. Translated: CASSPAGGTGFGNTEAFF.